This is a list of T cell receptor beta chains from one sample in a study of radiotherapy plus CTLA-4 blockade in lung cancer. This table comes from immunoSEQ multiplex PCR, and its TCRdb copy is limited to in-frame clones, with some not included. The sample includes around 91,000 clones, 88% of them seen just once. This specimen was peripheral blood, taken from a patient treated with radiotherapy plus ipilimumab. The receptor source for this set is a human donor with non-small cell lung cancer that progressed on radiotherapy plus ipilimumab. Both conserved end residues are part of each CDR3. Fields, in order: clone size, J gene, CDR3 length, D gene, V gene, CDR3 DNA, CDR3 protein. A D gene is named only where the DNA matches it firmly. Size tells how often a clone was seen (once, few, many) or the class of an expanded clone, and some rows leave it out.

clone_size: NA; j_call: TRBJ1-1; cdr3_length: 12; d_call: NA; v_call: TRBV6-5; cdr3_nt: TGTGCCAGCAGTTACTCGACCGGTGAAGCTTTCTTT; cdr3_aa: CASSYSTGEAFF
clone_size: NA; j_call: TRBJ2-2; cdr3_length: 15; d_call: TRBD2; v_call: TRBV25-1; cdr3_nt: TGTGCCAGCAGTGCAAAGCGGGGCAACACCGGGGAGCTGTTTTTT; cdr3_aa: CASSAKRGNTGELFF
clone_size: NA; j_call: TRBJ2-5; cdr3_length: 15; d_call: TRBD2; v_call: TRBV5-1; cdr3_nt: TGCGCCAGCAGCTTGCGGACTAGCGGACAAGAGCCCCAGTACTTC; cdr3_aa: CASSLRTSGQEPQYF
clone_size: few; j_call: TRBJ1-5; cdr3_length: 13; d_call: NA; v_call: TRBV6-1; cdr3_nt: TGTGCCAGCAGCAGGGCCCCGGATCAGCCCCAGCATTTT; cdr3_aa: CASSRAPDQPQHF
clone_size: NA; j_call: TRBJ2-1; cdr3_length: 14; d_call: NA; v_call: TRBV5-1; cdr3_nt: TGCGCCAGCGGAAGGAGCCCCACAACGAATGAGCAGTTCTTC; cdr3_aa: CASGRSPTTNEQFF
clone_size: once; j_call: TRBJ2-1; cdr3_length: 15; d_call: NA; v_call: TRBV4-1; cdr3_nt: TGCGCCAGCAGCCCGTCAGGGGCCCCACGTTCGGAGCAGTTCTTC; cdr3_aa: CASSPSGAPRSEQFF
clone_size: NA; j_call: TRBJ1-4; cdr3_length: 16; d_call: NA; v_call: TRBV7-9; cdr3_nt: TGTGCCAGCAGCTTAGGGCGGGGTGGGAACGATGAAAAACTGTTTTTT; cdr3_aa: CASSLGRGGNDEKLFF
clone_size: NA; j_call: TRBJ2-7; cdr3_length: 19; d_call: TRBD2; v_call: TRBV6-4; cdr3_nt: TGTGCCAGCAGTGCCCCAGCCGGGCTAGCGGGAGACGAGTCCTACGAGCAGTACTTC; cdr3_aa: CASSAPAGLAGDESYEQYF
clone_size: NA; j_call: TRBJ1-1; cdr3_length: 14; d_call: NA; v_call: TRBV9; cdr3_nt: TGTGCCAGCAGCGCCAGCGACCCGGGGAATGAAGCTTTCTTT; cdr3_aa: CASSASDPGNEAFF
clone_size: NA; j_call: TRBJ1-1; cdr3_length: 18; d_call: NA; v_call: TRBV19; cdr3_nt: TGTGCCAGTAGTATTTCGATAAGGGTGCAGGGAGTCAGCACTGAAGCTTTCTTT; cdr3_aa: CASSISIRVQGVSTEAFF
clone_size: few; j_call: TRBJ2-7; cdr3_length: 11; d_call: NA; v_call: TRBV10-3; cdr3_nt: TGTGCCATCGGCTCTGGGCACGAGCAGTACTTC; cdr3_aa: CAIGSGHEQYF
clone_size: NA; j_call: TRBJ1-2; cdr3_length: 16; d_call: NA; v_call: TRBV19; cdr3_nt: TGTGCCAGTAGTATATCCCCATCCGCAGGGATCTACGGCTACACCTTC; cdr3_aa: CASSISPSAGIYGYTF
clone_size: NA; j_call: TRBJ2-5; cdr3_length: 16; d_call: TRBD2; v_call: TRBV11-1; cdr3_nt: TGTGCCAGCAGCTTATTCCCCCCGACTAGCCCGGAGACCCAGTACTTC; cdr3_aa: CASSLFPPTSPETQYF
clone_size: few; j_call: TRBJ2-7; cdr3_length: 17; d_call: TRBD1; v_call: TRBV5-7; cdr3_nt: TGTGCCAGCAGCTTGGCCACCGGGACAGGGGGTTTCTACGAGCAGTACTTC; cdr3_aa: CASSLATGTGGFYEQYF